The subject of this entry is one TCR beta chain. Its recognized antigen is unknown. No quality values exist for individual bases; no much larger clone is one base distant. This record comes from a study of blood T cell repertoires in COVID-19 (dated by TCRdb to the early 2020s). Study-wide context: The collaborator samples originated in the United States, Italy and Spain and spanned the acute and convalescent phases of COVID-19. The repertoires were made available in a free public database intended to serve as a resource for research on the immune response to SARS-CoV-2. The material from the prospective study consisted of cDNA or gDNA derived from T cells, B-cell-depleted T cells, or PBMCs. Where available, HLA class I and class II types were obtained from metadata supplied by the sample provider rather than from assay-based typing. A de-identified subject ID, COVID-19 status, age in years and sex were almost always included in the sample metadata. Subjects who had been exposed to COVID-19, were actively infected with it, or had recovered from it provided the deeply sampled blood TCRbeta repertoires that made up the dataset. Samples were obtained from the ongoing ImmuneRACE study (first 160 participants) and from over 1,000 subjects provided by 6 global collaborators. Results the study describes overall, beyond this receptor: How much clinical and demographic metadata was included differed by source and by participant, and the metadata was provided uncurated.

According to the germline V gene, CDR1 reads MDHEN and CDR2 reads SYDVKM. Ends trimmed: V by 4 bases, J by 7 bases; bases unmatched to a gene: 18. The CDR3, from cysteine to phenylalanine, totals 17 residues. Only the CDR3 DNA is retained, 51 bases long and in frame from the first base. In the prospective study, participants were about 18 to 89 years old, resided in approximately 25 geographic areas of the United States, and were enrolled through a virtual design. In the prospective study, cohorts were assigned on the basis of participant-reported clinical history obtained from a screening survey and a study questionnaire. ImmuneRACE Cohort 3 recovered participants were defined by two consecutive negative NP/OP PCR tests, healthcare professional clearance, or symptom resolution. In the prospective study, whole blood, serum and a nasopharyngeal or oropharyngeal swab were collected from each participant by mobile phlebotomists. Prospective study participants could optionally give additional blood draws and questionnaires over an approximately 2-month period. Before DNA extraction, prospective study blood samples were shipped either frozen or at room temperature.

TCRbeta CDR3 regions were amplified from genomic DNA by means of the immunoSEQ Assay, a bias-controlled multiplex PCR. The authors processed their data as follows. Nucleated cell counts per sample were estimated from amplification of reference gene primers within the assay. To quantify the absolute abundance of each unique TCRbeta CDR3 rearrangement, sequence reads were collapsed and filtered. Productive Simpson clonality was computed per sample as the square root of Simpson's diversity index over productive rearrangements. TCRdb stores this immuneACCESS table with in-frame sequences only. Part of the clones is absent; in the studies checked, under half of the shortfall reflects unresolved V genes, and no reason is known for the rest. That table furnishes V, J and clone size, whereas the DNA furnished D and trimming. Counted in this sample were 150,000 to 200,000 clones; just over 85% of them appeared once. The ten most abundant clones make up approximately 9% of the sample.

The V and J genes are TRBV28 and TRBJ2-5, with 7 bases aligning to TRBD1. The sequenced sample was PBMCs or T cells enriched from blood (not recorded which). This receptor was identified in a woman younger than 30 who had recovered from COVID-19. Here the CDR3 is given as CASSSPNFLQGSGTQYF. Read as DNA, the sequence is TGTGCCAGCAGTTCCCCTAATTTCCTACAGGGGAGTGGGACCCAGTACTTC.